The 30 T cell receptor beta chains presented below share a single source sample, sequenced in a study of metastatic and nonmetastatic thyroid tumors. TCRdb re-called clones via MiXCR from the PCR reads. The sample carries more than 10,000 clones, roughly 26% recorded once. Each patient went into thyroid surgery without having received any treatment. Sequencing was performed on tumor tissue. These receptors were collected from a female donor with papillary thyroid cancer or a benign thyroid nodule (not recorded which). Some clones in this sample may be carry-over from other donors' samples.

This clone came up a few times. This sequence joins TRBV6-1 and TRBJ1-2; the D gene is possibly TRBD1 (6 bases). CDR1 is MNHNS, CDR2 SASEGT, per germline. V was cut by 8 bases and J by 2 bases, with 21 bases left in between. This CDR3 spans 16 amino acids. The CDR3 DNA follows: TGTGCCAGCTGGAGAGTGGTTGGGACAAAGAACTATGGCTACACCTTC. It codes for CASWRVVGTKNYGYTF.

This chain connects TRBV7-8 to TRBJ2-3, with D unclear. The CDR3 has 13 residues. V was shortened by 4 bases and J by 2 bases, with 7 bases between the two germline ends. In germline, CDR1 is SGHVS, CDR2 FQNEAQ. This CDR3 is CASSSTDTDTQYF. As DNA, the CDR3 is TGTGCCAGCAGCTCCACGGACACAGATACGCAGTATTTT.

In its sample, this clone is medium-sized (0.01 to 0.1%). The J gene is TRBJ2-1, the V gene TRBV20-1; 8 nucleotides match TRBD2. This CDR3 has 15 residues. The trim removed 5 bases at V and 2 bases at J, leaving 8 bases unmatched. CDR1 is DFQATT, CDR2 SNEGSKA, per germline (reference sequence). The CDR3 sequence is CSAPSGSLTYNEQFF. The CDR3 DNA follows: TGCAGTGCTCCGAGCGGGAGCTTGACCTACAATGAGCAGTTCTTC.

The genes are TRBV6-1 and TRBJ2-1, with no clear D. V gave up 6 bases and J gave up 4 bases, with 7 bases separating them. Germline CDR1 and CDR2: MNHNS and SASEGT. The CDR3 loop spans 12 amino acids. CDR3 sequence (DNA): TGTGCCAGCAGGGCCACGTACAATGAGCAGTTCTTC. Residues: CASRATYNEQFF.

By share of the sample, this clone is medium-sized. The chain uses TRBV20-1 and TRBJ2-7; 8 nucleotides agree with TRBD2. CDR3 size: 13 residues. CDR1 DFQATT and CDR2 SNEGSKA come from the germline V gene (reference sequence). The trim removed 4 bases at V and 3 bases at J, leaving 5 bases unmatched. This CDR3 is CSATLTSGYEQYF. DNA for the CDR3: TGCAGTGCTACCCTCACTAGCGGCTACGAGCAGTACTTC.

This chain joins TRBV6-1 and TRBJ1-2, with TRBD1 identical over 8 bases. This CDR3 has 14 amino acids. Germline assignment: CDR1 MNHNS and CDR2 SASEGT. The junction had 4 bases not matched to a gene; V was cut back by 3 bases and J by 4 bases. In nucleotides, the CDR3 is TGTGCCAGCAGTGACCAGGGACAGGCCTATGGCTACACCTTC. Translation: CASSDQGQAYGYTF.

This clone came up a few times. The chain has TRBV19 and TRBJ1-2; 11 bases line up with TRBD1. V shed 4 bases and J 7 bases; nucleotides not matched to a gene: 8. The germline gives CDR1 LNHDA, CDR2 SQIVND (reference sequence). The CDR3 totals 15 residues. CDR3 amino acids: CASSSPDGQGAGYTF. CDR3 bases: TGTGCCAGTAGTAGCCCCGACGGACAGGGGGCTGGCTACACCTTC. The variable domain in full, with the rest retrieved from reference TRBV19 and TRBJ1-2, is DGGITQSPKYLFRKEGQNVTLSCEQNLNHDAMYWYRQDPGQGLRLIYYSQIVNDFQKGDIAEGYSVSREKKESFPLTVTSAQKNPTAFYLCASSSPDGQGAGYTFGSGTRLTVV.

This clone has just one count. This chain links TRBV20-1 with TRBJ2-7; D is unclear. Germline V gene lookup returns CDR1 DFQATT and CDR2 SNEGSKA (reference sequence). Trimming shortened V by 6 bases and J by 1 base, and 4 bases separated the two germline ends. The CDR3 contains 10 residues. CDR3 in amino acids: CSAGSYEQYF. DNA of the CDR3: TGCAGTGCCGGATCCTACGAGCAGTACTTC.

By share, this clone counts as medium-sized (0.01 to 0.1%). The chain employs TRBV4-2 and TRBJ2-3, with 8 bases identical to TRBD2. The CDR3 length is 17 residues. Germline lookup yields CDR1 LGHNA and CDR2 YNFKEQ. Trimming took 3 bases from V and 0 from J; bases not matched to a gene: 8. The CDR3: CASSQRLAGGSTDTQYF. In DNA form, the CDR3 reads TGTGCCAGCAGCCAGCGTTTGGCGGGAGGTAGCACAGATACGCAGTATTTT.

The rearrangement links TRBV6-6 to TRBJ1-1; tentatively, D is TRBD1 (5 bases). The CDR3 has 15 amino acids. Deletions cut 4 bases from V and 3 bases from J, with 15 bases between. Germline-derived CDR1 and CDR2 are MNHNY and SVGAGI (reference sequence). CDR3 DNA sequence: TGTGCCAGCAGTTCGAGACCCACAGGTGACACTGAAGCTTTCTTT. Protein: CASSSRPTGDTEAFF.

CDR3: CASSAGTSLYEQYF. The CDR3 DNA reads as TGTGCCAGCAGTGCCGGGACTAGCCTATACGAGCAGTACTTC. The rearrangement links TRBV6-1 to TRBJ2-7; 9 nucleotides agree with TRBD2. The CDR3 is 14 amino acids. The junction had 5 bases not matched to a gene; V was cut back by 4 bases and J by 4 bases. Germline loops: CDR1 MNHNS, CDR2 SASEGT.

This clone was observed a handful of times. The genes are TRBV6-2 or TRBV6-3 and TRBJ2-7, with D possibly being TRBD1 (5 bases). Germline V gene lookup returns CDR1 MNHEY and CDR2 SVGEGT. The CDR3 is 13 residues long. Deletions cut 6 bases from V and 5 bases from J, with 14 bases between. For the CDR3, the DNA is TGTGCCAGCAGGCCCCAGGGTCTCGACGAGCAGTACTTC. Amino acids: CASRPQGLDEQYF.

V and J are TRBV6-2 or TRBV6-3 and TRBJ1-2, with D uncertain. The CDR3 has 19 amino acids. V was pared by 1 base and J by 1 base, with 22 bases between. Looked up from germline, CDR1 is MNHEY and CDR2 is SVGEGT. CDR3 amino acids: CASSYLWGGKGIFNYGYTF. The CDR3 DNA reads as TGTGCCAGCAGTTACTTATGGGGAGGGAAGGGAATCTTTAACTATGGCTACACCTTC.

Judged by abundance, this clone is medium-sized (0.01 to 0.1%). V is TRBV7-3 and J is TRBJ2-1; maybe TRBD2 (5 bases). Per germline, CDR1 SGHTA and CDR2 FQGTGA. V lost 4 bases to trimming and J lost 9 bases, with 16 bases between them. The CDR3 spans 14 residues. The CDR3 here is CASSYTGNPSEQFF. The CDR3 nucleotides read TGTGCCAGCAGCTATACCGGGAACCCCAGTGAGCAGTTCTTC. The full variable domain, rest sourced from reference TRBV7-3 and TRBJ2-1, is GAGVSQTPSNKVTEKGKYVELRCDPISGHTALYWYRQSLGQGPEFLIYFQGTGAADDSGLPNDRFFAVRPEGSVSTLKIQRTERGDSAVYLCASSYTGNPSEQFFGPGTRLTVL.

This clone was counted a few times. A much more abundant neighbour one base away suggests this may be a read error. Other nucleotide sequences from this sample produce the same CDR3. The chain's CDR3 is CASSVAIRQKAFF. The CDR3 DNA is TGTGCCAGCAGTGTCGCAATCAGACAGAAAGCCTTCTTT. The rearrangement uses TRBV2 and TRBJ1-1, with a tentative D call TRBD1 (5 bases). Germline-derived CDR1 and CDR2 are SNHLY and FYNNEI. The CDR3 length is 13 residues.

The chain joins TRBV6-2 or TRBV6-3 to TRBJ2-3; possible D gene TRBD2, 6 bases. Germline V gene sequence: CDR1 MNHEY, CDR2 SVGEGT. Trimming shortened V by 6 bases and J by 8 bases, and 12 bases separated the two germline ends. CDR3 length: 12 residues. CDR3 residues: CASSLPGSTQYF. CDR3 DNA sequence: TGTGCCAGCAGCCTACCCGGGAGTACGCAGTATTTT.

This clone was seen just once. The chain recombines TRBV20-1 with TRBJ2-7, with a tentative D call TRBD2 (5 bases). Trimming shortened V by 3 bases and J by 1 base, and 10 bases separated the two germline ends. The CDR3 extends over 13 amino acids. The V gene's germline CDR1 is DFQATT and CDR2 SNEGSKA (reference sequence). CDR3 sequence reads: CSASGVYSYEQYF. CDR3 DNA sequence: TGCAGTGCTAGCGGGGTTTATTCCTACGAGCAGTACTTC.

This chain joins TRBV5-1 and TRBJ2-3; D gene uncertain. CDR1 SGHRS and CDR2 YFSETQ come from the germline V gene. This CDR3 has 13 amino acids. Trimming stripped 4 bases from V and 4 bases from J, with 10 bases between. As DNA, the CDR3 is TGCGCCAGCAGCCTCCTTACACCAGATACGCAGTATTTT. Translation gives CASSLLTPDTQYF.

By sample fraction, this clone is medium-sized. The rearrangement uses TRBV9 and TRBJ2-1; D unclear. Germline V gives CDR1 SGDLS, CDR2 YYNGEE. The CDR3 spans 13 residues. Trimming took off 3 bases at V and 7 bases at J, with 11 bases between the two ends. This CDR3 reads CASSGLVVNEQFF. DNA for the CDR3: TGTGCCAGCAGCGGCCTAGTGGTGAATGAGCAGTTCTTC.

In its sample, this clone was seen a few times. The rearrangement links TRBV28 to TRBJ2-3; possibly TRBD2 for D (6 bases). This CDR3 is 14 amino acids long. Trimming pared 9 bases from V and 6 bases from J, leaving 19 bases between. Germline-derived CDR1 and CDR2 are MDHEN and SYDVKM. CDR3 in DNA: TGTGCCAGTAGGGAGGCCGGCGTATGGGATACGCAGTATTTT. It translates to CASREAGVWDTQYF.

This clone has a handful of counts. The V call is TRBV15, the J call TRBJ2-1, with 8 bases matching TRBD1. The CDR3 sequence is 16 residues long. Germline V gene lookup returns CDR1 LNHNV and CDR2 YYDKDF (reference sequence). V lost 0 bases and J lost 7; bases outside the gene matches: 8. The CDR3 DNA sequence: TGTGCCACCAGCAGAGAAACCAGGGGGCGATGGAATGAGCAGTTCTTC. It specifies CATSRETRGRWNEQFF.

In its sample, this clone ranks as medium-sized. The chain links TRBV7-2 to TRBJ2-6; no firm D call. CDR3 length: 14 residues. V lost 2 bases and J lost 1, with 3 bases in between. The germline V gene encodes CDR1 SGHTA and CDR2 FQGNSA. Here the CDR3 DNA reads TGTGCCAGCAGCTTACAATCTGGGGCCAACGTCCTGACTTTC. Protein: CASSLQSGANVLTF.

This clone is categorized as medium-sized. This chain joins TRBV20-1 and TRBJ2-3; no clear D gene. The germline V gene encodes CDR1 DFQATT and CDR2 SNEGSKA (reference sequence). The CDR3 loop spans 15 amino acids. Trimming cost V 0 bases and J 0 bases, with 10 bases left between them. Here the CDR3 reads CSARDLRISTDTQYF. DNA for the CDR3: TGCAGTGCTAGAGATCTCCGAATTAGCACAGATACGCAGTATTTT.

This chain links TRBV28 with TRBJ2-4, with 7 bases matching TRBD1. Germline V gene data show CDR1 as MDHEN and CDR2 as SYDVKM. The CDR3 loop spans 13 amino acids. Trimming took 3 bases from V and 5 from J; bases not matched to a gene: 1. The CDR3 DNA follows: TGTGCCAGCAGTTTTACAGGGGAAAACATTCAGTACTTC. Its protein product is CASSFTGENIQYF. Full variable domain (rest looked up from reference TRBV28 and TRBJ2-4): DVKVTQSSRYLVKRTGEKVFLECVQDMDHENMFWYRQDPGLGLRLIYFSYDVKMKEKGDIPEGYSVSREKKERFSLILESASTNQTSMYLCASSFTGENIQYFGAGTRLSVL.

Sample share makes this clone medium-sized. The V call is TRBV5-1, the J call TRBJ2-1; 8 nucleotides align to TRBD1. This CDR3 contains 14 residues. Trimming removed 3 bases from V and 9 bases from J; junction bases left unmatched: 8. Germline CDR1 and CDR2: SGHRS and YFSETQ. In DNA form, the CDR3 reads TGCGCCAGCAGCTCACGGACAGGGTCAAGTGAGCAGTTCTTC. Translation gives CASSSRTGSSEQFF.

At least ten counts were recorded for this clone. This sequence may be a read error, since a much larger clone differs from it by one base. The same CDR3 can be traced to other DNA sequences in this sample. This chain joins TRBV5-1 and TRBJ1-5; TRBD1 is a possible D gene (5 bases). This CDR3 contains 17 residues. Looked up from germline, CDR1 is SGHRS and CDR2 is YFSETQ. In DNA form, the CDR3 reads TGCGCCAGCAGCTCCACAGGAAACGAGTATAGCAATCAGCCCCAGCATTTC. This translates into CASSSTGNEYSNQPQHF.

This clone was seen a few times. CDR3 bases: TGTGCCAGCACCAAGGGGGCGCTGGGATACAATGAGCAGTTCTTC. This codes for CASTKGALGYNEQFF. V usage is TRBV6-1 and J usage is TRBJ2-1; TRBD1 matches 7 bases. The CDR3 runs to 15 residues. CDR1 is MNHNS and CDR2 is SASEGT in the germline V gene. V shed 7 bases, J shed 4 bases, and the junction held 10 bases outside the gene matches.

The chain recombines TRBV7-2 with TRBJ1-5; perhaps TRBD1 as D (6 bases). The CDR3 extends over 13 amino acids. V lost 5 bases to trimming and J lost 9 bases, with 14 bases between them. Germline values: CDR1 SGHTA, CDR2 FQGNSA. This chain's CDR3 is CASSPYRGAPQHF. DNA for the CDR3: TGTGCCAGCAGCCCCTACCGGGGGGCGCCCCAGCATTTT.

This clone was observed a few times. The V and J genes are TRBV6-6 and TRBJ2-2; D is uncertain. The V gene's germline CDR1 is MNHNY and CDR2 SVGAGI (reference sequence). The CDR3 contains 16 residues. Deletions cut 0 bases from V and 4 bases from J, with 12 bases between. The CDR3 region has the DNA TGTGCCAGCAGTTACTCCGCAGTCTGGGGCACCGGGGAGCTGTTTTTT. It translates to CASSYSAVWGTGELFF.

This clone has only a few counts. The chain combines TRBV27 with TRBJ2-3; TRBD1 aligns across 8 bases. Germline V gene data show CDR1 as MNHEY and CDR2 as SMNVEV (reference sequence). The ends lost 2 bases at V and 0 bases at J; junction bases unmatched: 4. This CDR3 region has 16 residues. CDR3 sequence reads: CASSLGGQVSTDTQYF. The CDR3 coding sequence is TGTGCCAGCAGTTTAGGGGGACAGGTTAGCACAGATACGCAGTATTTT.